This TCR beta chain comes out of a study of early T cells in non-severe SARS-CoV-2 infection. Study details: Bulk RNA from unsorted whole blood was sequenced; chains were unpaired. Study-level results: Comparison of clonotypes with VDJdb favored anti-spike CD8 responses while missing private and CD4 specificities.

Attached unique molecular identifiers marked individual cDNA molecules. TCRdb fed the 5' RACE reads into MiXCR, producing one record per CDR3 protein. The sample includes tens of thousands of distinct CDR3 sequences, about 12% of them seen just once. Ten or more counts support this clonotype. The antigen is not known. The V end lost 6 bases, the J end lost 7 bases, and 10 bases lay between the germline ends. The CDR3 consists of 13 residues. The sequence came from an adult who was a healthcare worker with PCR-confirmed SARS-CoV-2 infection or an uninfected control (not recorded which). Source material: whole blood. The chain couples TRBV12-3 or TRBV12-4 to TRBJ1-6, with D possibly TRBD1 on 6 matching bases. CDR3 protein: CASSYRENSPLHF. In DNA form, the CDR3 reads TGTGCCAGCAGCTACAGGGAAAATTCACCCCTCCACTTT.